The source of this T cell receptor (beta chain) is a study of blood T cell repertoires in COVID-19. Study at large: Spain, Italy and the United States supplied samples that represented acute and convalescent COVID-19.

In the original processing: Amplification from reference gene primers served as the basis for estimated nucleated cell counts. Generated by immunoSEQ multiplex PCR, the TCRdb table keeps only in-frame clones and is missing some. Clone size and V and J calls were adopted from that table, with D and trimming inferred from the DNA. The sample yields around 190,000 clones, approximately 84% seen once. Participants came from about 23 US areas, aged about 18 to 100 years. Germline V gene lookup returns CDR1 KGHSH and CDR2 LQKENI. Trimming removed 3 bases from V and 0 bases from J; junction bases left unmatched: 13. CDR3 size: 19 residues.

What was sequenced was PBMCs or T cells enriched from blood (not recorded which). This receptor was obtained from a woman in her twenties or thirties who had recovered from COVID-19. The rearrangement uses TRBV18 and TRBJ2-1, with 8 bases fitting TRBD1. CDR3 sequence reads: CASSPRDRSSLSSYNEQFF. In nucleotides, the CDR3 is TGTGCCAGCTCACCCCGGGACAGGTCGTCTCTGAGCTCCTACAATGAGCAGTTCTTC.